The 22 T cell receptor beta chains below come from one sample, sequenced in a study of T cell clonotyping in hematopoietic cell transplantation. This table comes from immunoSEQ multiplex PCR, and its TCRdb copy is limited to in-frame clones, with some not included. The sample contains several thousand clones, approximately 90% of which appear only once. The sample in question was PBMCs, obtained 100 days after allogeneic stem cell transplant. The source of these receptors is a male patient in his forties or fifties who had an allogeneic stem cell transplant from a related donor, so the T cells may come from the graft donor. Some clones in this sample may be carry-over from other donors' samples.

The CDR3 DNA is TGTGCCTGGAGTGGAGGACAGGGGTTTTGGCCCCAGCATTTT. It codes for CAWSGGQGFWPQHF. The chain links TRBV30 to TRBJ1-5; 9 bases map to TRBD1. The CDR3 extends over 14 amino acids. CDR1 and CDR2 (germline): GTSNPN, SVGIG (reference sequence). J gave up 9 bases and V 1 base, and 7 bases lay outside the gene matches.

The chain joins TRBV7-2 to TRBJ2-1; D is ambiguous. Trimming cost V 5 bases and J 0 bases, with 14 bases left between them. CDR1 SGHTA and CDR2 FQGNSA come from the germline V gene. The CDR3 totals 16 residues. The CDR3 is CASSPGVASSYNEQFF. CDR3 in DNA: TGTGCCAGCAGCCCTGGGGTGGCTAGCTCCTACAATGAGCAGTTCTTC. Full variable domain (rest looked up from reference TRBV7-2 and TRBJ2-1): GAGVSQSPSNKVTEKGKDVELRCDPISGHTALYWYRQSLGQGLEFLIYFQGNSAPDKSGLPSDRFSAERTGGSVSTLTIQRTQQEDSAVYLCASSPGVASSYNEQFFGPGTRLTVL.

The rearrangement joins TRBV4-1 to TRBJ2-7; D perhaps matches TRBD2 (6 bases). This CDR3 has 16 residues. Germline loops: CDR1 MGHRA, CDR2 YSYEKL. Trimming removed 3 bases from V and 7 bases from J, with 22 bases in between. As DNA, the CDR3 is TGCGCCAGCAGCCAGGACCTAGCGACGGGCTACGGAGAGCAGTACTTC. Translation: CASSQDLATGYGEQYF.

This chain connects TRBV9 to TRBJ2-1; 8 bases are shared with TRBD2. The CDR3 is 14 amino acids. CDR1 is SGDLS, CDR2 YYNGEE, per germline. V lost 0 bases and J lost 4; bases outside the gene matches: 0. CDR3 sequence (DNA): TGTGCCAGCAGCGTAGGCGGGAGGTACAATGAGCAGTTCTTC. Translating it yields CASSVGGRYNEQFF.

In this sample, this clone turned up once. V and J are TRBV7-3 and TRBJ2-1; 8 bases agree with TRBD2. CDR1 is SGHTA, CDR2 FQGTGA, per germline. The CDR3 is 14 residues long. V was pared by 4 bases and J by 9 bases, with 8 bases of the junction left unmatched. Written as DNA, the CDR3 is TGTGCCAGCAGCTCCTCGACTAGCGCCGGTGAGCAGTTCTTC. This gives the protein CASSSSTSAGEQFF.

This rearrangement joins TRBV29-1 to TRBJ1-1; unclear D gene. The germline V and J ends were trimmed by 5 bases and 0 bases, with 10 bases remaining between them. The CDR3 extends over 13 amino acids. Germline loops: CDR1 SQVTM, CDR2 ANQGSEA. The CDR3 is CSVHGRLNTEAFF. CDR3 sequence (DNA): TGCAGCGTTCATGGGAGATTGAACACTGAAGCTTTCTTT.

The rearrangement joins TRBV6-5 to TRBJ1-5, with a weak D call TRBD1 (5 bases). V lost 6 bases and J 1 base, leaving 10 bases between the germline ends. Germline V CDR1 and CDR2: MNHEY, SVGAGI. The CDR3 is 14 amino acids. CDR3: CASRGWGSNQPQHF. The CDR3 bases are TGTGCCAGCAGAGGGTGGGGGAGCAATCAGCCCCAGCATTTT.

This clone was recorded once. J is TRBJ1-4 and V is TRBV4-1; D is uncertain. Germline loops: CDR1 MGHRA, CDR2 YSYEKL. CDR3 length: 13 residues. Between the trimmed V and J ends, which lost 4 bases and 0 bases, there was a span of 3 bases. The CDR3 spells CASSRATNEKLFF. CDR3 bases: TGCGCCAGCAGCCGAGCAACTAATGAAAAACTGTTTTTT.

The chain joins TRBV30 to TRBJ2-7; D not certain. The germline CDR1 and CDR2 sequences are GTSNPN and SVGIG (reference sequence). V lost 3 bases to trimming and J lost 4 bases, with 7 bases between them. There are 11 residues in the CDR3. The CDR3 coding sequence is TGTGCCTGGAGCGTACATTACGAGCAGTACTTC. This translates into CAWSVHYEQYF.

V and J are TRBV2 and TRBJ2-3; D remains unclear. Germline V gene sequence: CDR1 SNHLY, CDR2 FYNNEI. The V gene lost 7 bases and the J gene lost 1 base, with 15 bases spanning the gap. CDR3 length equals 15 residues. In nucleotides, the CDR3 is TGTGCCAGCACCCCTCTGGCACACCGCACAGATACGCAGTATTTT. Encoded protein: CASTPLAHRTDTQYF.

The gene calls are TRBV27 and TRBJ1-1; TRBD1 aligns across 7 bases. The V gene end was trimmed by 10 bases and the J gene end by 2 bases; junction bases not matched to a gene: 10. CDR3 length: 14 amino acids. The germline V gene encodes CDR1 MNHEY and CDR2 SMNVEV (reference sequence). The CDR3: CATSLAGGNTEAFF. CDR3 DNA: TGTGCCACCTCTTTGGCAGGGGGTAACACTGAAGCTTTCTTT.

The chain is built from TRBV7-9 and TRBJ1-4; no definite D call. Germline assignment: CDR1 SEHNR and CDR2 FQNEAQ (reference sequence). V was shortened by 5 bases and J by 0 bases, with 13 bases between the two germline ends. The CDR3 has 16 residues. The CDR3 loop reads CASSRTDRTTNEKLFF. The CDR3 DNA reads as TGTGCCAGCAGCCGTACTGACCGGACAACTAATGAAAAACTGTTTTTT.

As regards this clone: The junction shows a germline mismatch at one end, possibly a read error. The chain combines TRBV2 with TRBJ2-7, with D maybe TRBD2 (5 bases). This CDR3 comprises 12 residues. Germline-derived CDR1 and CDR2 are SNHLY and FYNNEI. CDR3 nucleotides: TGTGCCAGCAGTGGGGAGACCTACGAGCAGTACTTT. It encodes CASSGETYEQYF. Based on the CDR3 plus reference TRBV2 and TRBJ2-7, the full variable domain is EPEVTQTPSHQVTQMGQEVILRCVPISNHLYFYWYRQILGQKVEFLVSFYNNEISEKSEIFDDQFSVERPDGSNFTLKIRSTKLEDSAMYFCASSGETYEQYFGPGTRLTVT.

The chain carries TRBV6-1 and TRBJ1-6; 7 positions agree with TRBD1. The CDR3 loop spans 13 amino acids. Trimming at V came to 10 bases and at J to 7 bases, leaving 7 bases not matched to a gene. Germline values: CDR1 MNHNS, CDR2 SASEGT. CDR3 sequence: CATATGRNSPLHF. In DNA form, the CDR3 reads TGTGCCACCGCGACAGGGCGGAATTCACCCCTCCACTTT.

The chain recombines TRBV30 with TRBJ1-1; D gene ambiguous. The V end lost 4 bases, the J end lost 6 bases, and 12 bases lay between the germline ends. From germline, CDR1 is GTSNPN and CDR2 SVGIG (reference sequence). The CDR3 runs 12 residues. The CDR3, as DNA: TGTGCCTGGACTGTTAGTTGGGCTGAAGCTTTCTTT. This codes for CAWTVSWAEAFF.

This chain joins TRBV28 and TRBJ1-6; 9 bases are a match to TRBD1. Trimming took 6 bases from V and 15 from J; bases not matched to a gene: 12. The CDR3 sequence is 14 residues long. CDR1 is MDHEN and CDR2 is SYDVKM in the germline V gene. The CDR3 sequence: CASREQGAGVVLHF. The CDR3 nucleotides read TGTGCCAGCAGGGAACAGGGGGCCGGAGTGGTCCTCCACTTT.

J is TRBJ2-3 and V is TRBV29-1; 11 bases line up with TRBD2. V dropped 7 bases and J dropped 5; count of bases not matched to a gene: 14. Germline V lookup: CDR1 SQVTM, CDR2 ANQGSEA. This CDR3 is 16 amino acids long. The CDR3 DNA is TGCAGCGGCGCCGACTTACTAGCGGGAGTGGTAGATACGCAGTATTTT. Translated, it gives CSGADLLAGVVDTQYF.

The rearrangement joins TRBV19 to TRBJ2-2; D is unclear. Deletions cut 5 bases from V and 6 bases from J, with 7 bases between. The CDR3 consists of 12 residues. Looked up from germline, CDR1 is LNHDA and CDR2 is SQIVND (reference sequence). This CDR3 is CASSPDPGELFF. CDR3 bases: TGTGCCAGTAGTCCCGACCCCGGGGAGCTGTTTTTT. The whole variable domain, filled in from reference TRBV19 and TRBJ2-2, reads DGGITQSPKYLFRKEGQNVTLSCEQNLNHDAMYWYRQDPGQGLRLIYYSQIVNDFQKGDIAEGYSVSREKKESFPLTVTSAQKNPTAFYLCASSPDPGELFFGEGSRLTVL.

The chain is built from TRBV2 and TRBJ1-2; D call uncertain. Germline values: CDR1 SNHLY, CDR2 FYNNEI. The CDR3 sequence is 12 residues long. Trimming took 3 bases from V and 4 from J, leaving 6 bases between them. The CDR3 DNA reads as TGTGCCAGCAGTGAGCAAGTCTATGGCTACACCTTC. Protein: CASSEQVYGYTF.

The chain links TRBV14 to TRBJ1-2; D remains ambiguous. Per the germline V gene, CDR1 is SGHDN and CDR2 is FVKESK. Trimming took 1 base from V and 1 from J, leaving 4 bases between them. The CDR3 loop spans 13 amino acids. The chain's CDR3 is CASSQVNNYGYTF. CDR3 in DNA: TGTGCCAGCAGCCAAGTAAATAACTATGGCTACACCTTC.

The chain recombines TRBV6-1 with TRBJ2-5; D is perhaps TRBD2 (5 bases). Trimming left V 2 bases short and J 5 bases short, with 12 bases between. CDR1 is MNHNS, CDR2 SASEGT, per germline. This CDR3 has 14 residues. In DNA form, the CDR3 reads TGTGCCAGCAGTGAACTCGGGGAAGGGGAGACCCAGTACTTC. This codes for CASSELGEGETQYF.

The rearrangement uses TRBV29-1 and TRBJ1-1; D not resolved. There are 12 residues in the CDR3. V lost 4 bases and J lost 4, with 10 bases in between. CDR1 SQVTM and CDR2 ANQGSEA come from the germline V gene. CDR3 region: CSVGGGGTEAFF. CDR3 DNA sequence: TGCAGCGTTGGGGGAGGCGGCACTGAAGCTTTCTTT.